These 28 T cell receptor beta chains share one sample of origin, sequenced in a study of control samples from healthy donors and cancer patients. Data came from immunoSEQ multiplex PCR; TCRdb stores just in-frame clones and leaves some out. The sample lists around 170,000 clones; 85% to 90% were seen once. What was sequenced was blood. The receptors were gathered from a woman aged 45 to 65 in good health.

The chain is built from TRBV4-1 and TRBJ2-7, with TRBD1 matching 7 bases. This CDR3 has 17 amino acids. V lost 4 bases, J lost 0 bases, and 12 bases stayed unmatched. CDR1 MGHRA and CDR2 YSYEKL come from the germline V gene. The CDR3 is CASSRQSAGTDSYEQYF. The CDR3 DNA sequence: TGCGCCAGCAGCCGACAATCTGCCGGGACAGACTCCTACGAGCAGTACTTC.

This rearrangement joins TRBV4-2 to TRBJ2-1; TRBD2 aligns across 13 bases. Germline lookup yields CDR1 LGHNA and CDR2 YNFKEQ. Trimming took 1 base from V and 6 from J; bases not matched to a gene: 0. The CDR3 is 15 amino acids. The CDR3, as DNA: TGTGCCAGCAGCCAAGGGACTAGCGGGAGCAATGAGCAGTTCTTC. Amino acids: CASSQGTSGSNEQFF.

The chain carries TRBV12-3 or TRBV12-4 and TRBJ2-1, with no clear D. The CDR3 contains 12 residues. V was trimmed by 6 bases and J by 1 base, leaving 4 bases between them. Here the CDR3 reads CASRESYNEQFF. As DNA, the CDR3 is TGTGCCAGCAGGGAATCCTACAATGAGCAGTTCTTC.

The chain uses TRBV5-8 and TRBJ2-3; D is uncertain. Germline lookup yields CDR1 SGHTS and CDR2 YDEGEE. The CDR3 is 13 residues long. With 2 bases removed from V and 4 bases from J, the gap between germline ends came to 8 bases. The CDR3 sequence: CASSFVAADTQYF. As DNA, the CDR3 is TGTGCCAGCAGCTTCGTTGCGGCAGATACGCAGTATTTT. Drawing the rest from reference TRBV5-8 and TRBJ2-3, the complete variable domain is EAGVTQSPTHLIKTRGQQATLRCSPISGHTSVYWYQQALGLGLQFLLWYDEGEERNRGNFPPRFSGRQFPNYSSELNVNALELEDSALYLCASSFVAADTQYFGPGTRLTVL.

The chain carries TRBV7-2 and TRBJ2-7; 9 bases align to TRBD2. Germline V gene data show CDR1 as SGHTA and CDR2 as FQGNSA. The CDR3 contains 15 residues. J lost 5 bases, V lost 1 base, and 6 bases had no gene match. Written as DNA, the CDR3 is TGTGCCAGCAGCTTAGTAGCGGGAGAGTTCAACGAGCAGTACTTC. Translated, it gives CASSLVAGEFNEQYF.

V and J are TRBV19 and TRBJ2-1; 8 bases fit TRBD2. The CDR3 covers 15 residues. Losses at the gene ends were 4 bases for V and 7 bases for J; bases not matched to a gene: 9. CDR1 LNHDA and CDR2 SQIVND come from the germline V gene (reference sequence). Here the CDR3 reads CASSNWGGRRNEQFF. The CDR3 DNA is TGTGCCAGTAGTAATTGGGGCGGGAGGAGGAATGAGCAGTTCTTC.

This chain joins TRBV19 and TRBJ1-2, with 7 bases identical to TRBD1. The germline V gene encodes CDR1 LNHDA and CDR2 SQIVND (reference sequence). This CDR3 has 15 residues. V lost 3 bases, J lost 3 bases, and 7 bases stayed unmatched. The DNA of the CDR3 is TGTGCCAGTAGTATGGGAAACAGGGGTTACTATGGCTACACCTTC. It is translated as CASSMGNRGYYGYTF.

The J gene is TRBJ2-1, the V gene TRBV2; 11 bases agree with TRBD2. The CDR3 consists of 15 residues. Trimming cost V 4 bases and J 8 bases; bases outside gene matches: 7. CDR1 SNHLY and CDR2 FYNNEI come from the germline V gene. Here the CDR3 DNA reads TGTGCCAGCAGTGCTCTGGTACTAGCGGGAGATGAGCAGTTCTTC. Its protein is CASSALVLAGDEQFF.

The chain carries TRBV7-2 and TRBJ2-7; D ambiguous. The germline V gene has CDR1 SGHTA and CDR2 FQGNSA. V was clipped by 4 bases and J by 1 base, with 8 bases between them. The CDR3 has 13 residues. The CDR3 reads CASSSPRSYEQYF. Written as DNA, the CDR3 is TGTGCCAGCAGCTCCCCTCGGTCCTACGAGCAGTACTTC. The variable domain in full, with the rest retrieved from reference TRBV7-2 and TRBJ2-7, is GAGVSQSPSNKVTEKGKDVELRCDPISGHTALYWYRQSLGQGLEFLIYFQGNSAPDKSGLPSDRFSAERTGGSVSTLTIQRTQQEDSAVYLCASSSPRSYEQYFGPGTRLTVT.

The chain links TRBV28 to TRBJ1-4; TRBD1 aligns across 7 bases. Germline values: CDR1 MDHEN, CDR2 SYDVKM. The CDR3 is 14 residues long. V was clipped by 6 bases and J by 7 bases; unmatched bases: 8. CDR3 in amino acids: CASSLEGAGEKLFF. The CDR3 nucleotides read TGTGCCAGCAGCCTGGAGGGGGCGGGTGAAAAACTGTTTTTT.

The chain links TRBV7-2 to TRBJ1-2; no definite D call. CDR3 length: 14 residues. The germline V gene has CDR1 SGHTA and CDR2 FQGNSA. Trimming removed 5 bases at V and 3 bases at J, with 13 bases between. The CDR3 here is CASSPRTAYYGYTF. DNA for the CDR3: TGTGCCAGCAGCCCGCGCACTGCTTACTATGGCTACACCTTC.

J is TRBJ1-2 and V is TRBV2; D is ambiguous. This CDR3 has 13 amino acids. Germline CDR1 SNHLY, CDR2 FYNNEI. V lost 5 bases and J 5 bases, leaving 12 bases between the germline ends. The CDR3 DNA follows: TGTGCCAGCAGTCCCGTCCGCCTTTATGGCTACACCTTC. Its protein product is CASSPVRLYGYTF.

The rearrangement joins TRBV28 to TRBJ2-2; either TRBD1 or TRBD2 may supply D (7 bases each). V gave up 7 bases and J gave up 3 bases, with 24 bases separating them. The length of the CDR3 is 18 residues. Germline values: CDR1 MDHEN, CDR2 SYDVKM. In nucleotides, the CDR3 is TGTGCCAGCAAAAAGAACAGGGGCGGGAGAACTGACACCGGGGAGCTGTTTTTT. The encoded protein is CASKKNRGGRTDTGELFF.

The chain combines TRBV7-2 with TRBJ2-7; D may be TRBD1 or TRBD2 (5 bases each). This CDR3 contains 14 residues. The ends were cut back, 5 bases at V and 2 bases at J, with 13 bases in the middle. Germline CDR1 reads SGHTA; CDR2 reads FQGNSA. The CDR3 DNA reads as TGTGCCAGCAGCCAGTACGGGGCTCCCTACGAGCAGTACTTC. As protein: CASSQYGAPYEQYF.

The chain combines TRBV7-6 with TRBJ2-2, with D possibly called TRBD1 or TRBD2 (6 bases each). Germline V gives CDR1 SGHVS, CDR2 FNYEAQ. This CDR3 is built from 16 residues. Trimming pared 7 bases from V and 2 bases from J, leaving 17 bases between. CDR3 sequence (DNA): TGTGCCAGCACCTACTCCGGGGGCCTCAACACCGGGGAGCTGTTTTTT. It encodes CASTYSGGLNTGELFF.

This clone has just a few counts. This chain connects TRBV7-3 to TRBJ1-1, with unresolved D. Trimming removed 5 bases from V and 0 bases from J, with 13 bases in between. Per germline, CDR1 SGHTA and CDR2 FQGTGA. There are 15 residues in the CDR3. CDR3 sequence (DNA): TGTGCCAGCAGCCCCCGGGGAGGGATGAACACTGAAGCTTTCTTT. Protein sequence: CASSPRGGMNTEAFF.

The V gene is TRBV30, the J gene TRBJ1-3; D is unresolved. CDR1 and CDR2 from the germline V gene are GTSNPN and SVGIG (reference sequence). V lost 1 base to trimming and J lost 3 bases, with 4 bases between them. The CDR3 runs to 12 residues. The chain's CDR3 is CAWSGVGNTIYF. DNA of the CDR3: TGTGCCTGGAGTGGAGTTGGAAACACCATATATTTT.

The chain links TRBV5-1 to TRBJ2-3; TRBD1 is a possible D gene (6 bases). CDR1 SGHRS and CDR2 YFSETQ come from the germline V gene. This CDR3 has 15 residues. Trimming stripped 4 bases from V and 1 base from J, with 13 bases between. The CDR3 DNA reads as TGCGCCAGCAGCGTCAGGGGCTTCCGCACAGATACGCAGTATTTT. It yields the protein CASSVRGFRTDTQYF.

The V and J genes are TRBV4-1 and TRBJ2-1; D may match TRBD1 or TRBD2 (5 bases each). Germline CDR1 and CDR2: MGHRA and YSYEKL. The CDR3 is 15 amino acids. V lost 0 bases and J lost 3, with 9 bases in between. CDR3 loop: CASSQEGTDYNEQFF. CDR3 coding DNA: TGCGCCAGCAGCCAAGAGGGGACGGACTACAATGAGCAGTTCTTC.

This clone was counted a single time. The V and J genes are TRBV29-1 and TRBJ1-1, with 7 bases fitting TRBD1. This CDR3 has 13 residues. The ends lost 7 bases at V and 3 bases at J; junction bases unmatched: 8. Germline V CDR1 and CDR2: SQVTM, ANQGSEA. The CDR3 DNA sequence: TGCAGCGGAAGACAGGGTTGGTACACTGAAGCTTTCTTT. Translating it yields CSGRQGWYTEAFF.

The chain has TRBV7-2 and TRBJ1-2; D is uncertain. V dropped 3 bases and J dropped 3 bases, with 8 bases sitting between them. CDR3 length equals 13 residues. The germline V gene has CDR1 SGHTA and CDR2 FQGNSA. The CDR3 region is CASSFNTDYGYTF. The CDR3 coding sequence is TGTGCCAGCAGCTTCAACACGGACTATGGCTACACCTTC. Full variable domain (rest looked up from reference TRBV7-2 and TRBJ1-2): GAGVSQSPSNKVTEKGKDVELRCDPISGHTALYWYRQSLGQGLEFLIYFQGNSAPDKSGLPSDRFSAERTGGSVSTLTIQRTQQEDSAVYLCASSFNTDYGYTFGSGTRLTVV.

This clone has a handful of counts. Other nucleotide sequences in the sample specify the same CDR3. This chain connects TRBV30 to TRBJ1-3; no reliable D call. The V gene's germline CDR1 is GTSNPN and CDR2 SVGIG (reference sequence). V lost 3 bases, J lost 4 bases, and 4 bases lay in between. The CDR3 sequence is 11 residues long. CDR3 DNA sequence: TGTGCCTGGAGCGTGGGAAACACCATATATTTT. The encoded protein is CAWSVGNTIYF. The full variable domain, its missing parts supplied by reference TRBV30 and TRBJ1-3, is SQTIHQWPATLVQPVGSPLSLECTVEGTSNPNLYWYRQAAGRGLQLLFYSVGIGQISSEVPQNLSASRPQDRQFILSSKKLLLSDSGFYLCAWSVGNTIYFGEGSWLTVV.

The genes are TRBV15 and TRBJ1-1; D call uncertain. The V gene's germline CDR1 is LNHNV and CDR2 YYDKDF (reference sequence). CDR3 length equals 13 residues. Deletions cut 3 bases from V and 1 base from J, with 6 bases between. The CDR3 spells CATSSSTNTEAFF. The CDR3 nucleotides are TGTGCCACCAGCAGCTCAACGAACACTGAAGCTTTCTTT. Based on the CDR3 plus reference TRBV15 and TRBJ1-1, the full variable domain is DAMVIQNPRYQVTQFGKPVTLSCSQTLNHNVMYWYQQKSSQAPKLLFHYYDKDFNNEADTPDNFQSRRPNTSFCFLDIRSPGLGDTAMYLCATSSSTNTEAFFGQGTRLTVV.

The CDR3 reads CSVSPSGGRNEQFF. CDR3 sequence (DNA): TGCAGCGTTTCGCCTAGCGGGGGGAGAAATGAGCAGTTCTTC. V is TRBV29-1 and J is TRBJ2-1, with TRBD2 matching over 11 bases. CDR1 and CDR2 (germline): SQVTM, ANQGSEA. This CDR3 is built from 14 residues. Trimming took 5 bases from V and 7 from J; bases not matched to a gene: 7.

CDR3 DNA sequence: TGTGCCAGCAGCCAGGGGAACCAGCCCCAGCATTTT. Translated: CASSQGNQPQHF. The chain joins TRBV4-2 to TRBJ1-5; D ambiguous. Trimming stripped 3 bases from V and 7 bases from J, with 7 bases between. The CDR3 is 12 residues long. Germline assignment: CDR1 LGHNA and CDR2 YNFKEQ.

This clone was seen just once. CDR3 nucleotides: TGTGCCTGGAGTCCGGGGTATGACAATCAGCCCCAGCATTTT. It encodes CAWSPGYDNQPQHF. The chain combines TRBV30 with TRBJ1-5; D gene uncertain. This CDR3 is 14 amino acids long. CDR1 GTSNPN and CDR2 SVGIG come from the germline V gene (reference sequence). V was pared by 2 bases and J by 3 bases, with 11 bases between.

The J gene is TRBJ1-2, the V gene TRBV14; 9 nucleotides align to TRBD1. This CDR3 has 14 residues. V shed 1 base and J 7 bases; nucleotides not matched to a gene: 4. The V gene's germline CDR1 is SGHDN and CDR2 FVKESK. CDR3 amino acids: CASSQVGQGFGYTF. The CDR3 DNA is TGTGCCAGCAGCCAAGTCGGACAGGGGTTTGGCTACACCTTC.

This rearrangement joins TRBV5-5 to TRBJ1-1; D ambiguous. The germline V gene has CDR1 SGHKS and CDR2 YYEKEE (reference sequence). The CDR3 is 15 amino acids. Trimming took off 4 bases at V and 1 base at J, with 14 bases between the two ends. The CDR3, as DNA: TGTGCCAGCAGCCCTTCCGGACTAGGGAACACTGAAGCTTTCTTT. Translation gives CASSPSGLGNTEAFF.